Included here is one TCR beta chain sequence, with context. Its antigen is unknown. V shed 4 bases and J shed 3 bases, with 10 bases lying between them. The length of the CDR3 is 13 residues. Germline V gene data show CDR1 as LGHNA and CDR2 as YNFKEQ. Sequenced by immunoSEQ multiplex PCR; TCRdb stores in-frame clones only, minus some. The sample comprises about 24,000 clones, 85% to 95% of which are singletons, and approximately 0.7% rests with the top ten. Sequencing was done directly on freshly isolated, uncultured memory T cells. This sample is drawn from a study of CD4 T cell repertoires in COVID-19. Study-level findings and limits: Suggested intraclonal diversification: top SARS-CoV-2-reactive clonotypes appeared in two or three memory subsets.

V gene TRBV4-2 combines with J gene TRBJ2-7; no firm D call. The sequencing here drew on circulating follicular helper CD4+ T cells (cTfh) from blood, taken before the COVID-19 pandemic. The sequence was collected from a human donor who had COVID-19. CDR3 in amino acids: CASSPSPGYEQYF. In DNA, the CDR3 is TGTGCCAGCAGCCCCTCCCCGGGCTACGAGCAGTACTTC.